A selection of T cell receptor beta chains follows, all from one sample in a study of CD8 T cells in Susac syndrome. Via MiXCR, TCRdb re-called the immunoSEQ multiplex PCR reads, giving one row per CDR3 protein. In the table there are roughly 120,000 distinct CDR3 sequences, 90% to 95% of which are singletons. The sequenced material came from CD4+ T cells from PBMCs. The receptor set was obtained from a human donor in good health. CDR3s leave out the opening cysteine and the closing phenylalanine or tryptophan. Fields, in order: V gene, D gene, J gene, clone size, CDR3 protein. D genes are given only for firm matches. Some rows mark clone size as missing; the rest say once, few, many or name a class of expanded clone.

V gene: TRBV29-1; D gene: TRBD1; J gene: TRBJ2-1; clone size: -; CDR3 protein: SVEVGTAHSYNEQF
V gene: TRBV10-1; D gene: TRBD2; J gene: TRBJ2-5; clone size: once; CDR3 protein: ASAGGTETQY
V gene: TRBV19; D gene: TRBD2; J gene: TRBJ2-1; clone size: once; CDR3 protein: ASSMRLAGVYNEQF
V gene: TRBV30; D gene: -; J gene: TRBJ1-2; clone size: -; CDR3 protein: AWRNGGGLGYT
V gene: TRBV30; D gene: TRBD1; J gene: TRBJ2-2; clone size: -; CDR3 protein: ALGQGARRAGELF
V gene: TRBV4-1; D gene: -; J gene: TRBJ2-5; clone size: -; CDR3 protein: ASSQEPGARETQY
V gene: TRBV30; D gene: -; J gene: TRBJ1-1; clone size: -; CDR3 protein: AWSPRGPNTEAF
V gene: TRBV20-1; D gene: TRBD2; J gene: TRBJ2-5; clone size: -; CDR3 protein: SARVGGSAQETQY
V gene: TRBV28; D gene: TRBD1; J gene: TRBJ2-3; clone size: -; CDR3 protein: ASRGQGTQY
V gene: TRBV7-9; D gene: -; J gene: TRBJ2-2; clone size: -; CDR3 protein: ASSPFLTGELF
V gene: TRBV29-1; D gene: TRBD2; J gene: TRBJ2-7; clone size: -; CDR3 protein: SVVPSGRFNEQY
V gene: TRBV3-1; D gene: TRBD2; J gene: TRBJ2-1; clone size: -; CDR3 protein: ASSQANSGRSPYNEQF
V gene: TRBV29-1; D gene: -; J gene: TRBJ2-7; clone size: -; CDR3 protein: SVTGGGSEQY
V gene: TRBV11-2; D gene: -; J gene: TRBJ2-2; clone size: -; CDR3 protein: ASSSTNTGELF
V gene: TRBV24-1; D gene: -; J gene: TRBJ2-5; clone size: -; CDR3 protein: ATSDPGESGETQY
V gene: TRBV29-1; D gene: TRBD2; J gene: TRBJ2-3; clone size: -; CDR3 protein: SLNRRTSGHSTDTQY
V gene: TRBV20-1; D gene: -; J gene: TRBJ2-1; clone size: -; CDR3 protein: SARLILGGNEQF
V gene: TRBV28; D gene: -; J gene: TRBJ1-2; clone size: -; CDR3 protein: ATTRQRNYGYT
V gene: TRBV5-6; D gene: -; J gene: TRBJ1-3; clone size: -; CDR3 protein: ASSLDSSGNTIY
V gene: TRBV7-9; D gene: -; J gene: TRBJ1-3; clone size: -; CDR3 protein: ASSLDGLLGNTIY
V gene: TRBV29-1; D gene: TRBD1; J gene: TRBJ2-2; clone size: -; CDR3 protein: SVQWTGLAGELF
V gene: TRBV27; D gene: TRBD1; J gene: TRBJ1-2; clone size: -; CDR3 protein: ASSPSRDRHYGYT
V gene: TRBV7-9; D gene: -; J gene: TRBJ1-2; clone size: -; CDR3 protein: ASSPAEGPNYGYT
V gene: TRBV12-5; D gene: -; J gene: TRBJ2-5; clone size: -; CDR3 protein: ASGYGSQETQY
V gene: TRBV6-2/TRBV6-3; D gene: -; J gene: TRBJ2-3; clone size: -; CDR3 protein: ASRWTINTDTQY
V gene: TRBV6-1; D gene: -; J gene: TRBJ1-1; clone size: -; CDR3 protein: ASSPLDPRGTEAF
V gene: TRBV6-6; D gene: -; J gene: TRBJ1-4; clone size: -; CDR3 protein: ASRIRATNEKLF
V gene: TRBV4-1; D gene: TRBD1; J gene: TRBJ1-5; clone size: once; CDR3 protein: ASSQAGTGNQPQH
V gene: TRBV3-1; D gene: TRBD1; J gene: TRBJ2-5; clone size: -; CDR3 protein: ASSLWDRVQETQY
V gene: TRBV5-1; D gene: -; J gene: TRBJ1-1; clone size: -; CDR3 protein: ASSLLTGNTEAF
V gene: TRBV7-9; D gene: TRBD1; J gene: TRBJ2-7; clone size: -; CDR3 protein: ASSFSGTGTGEQY
V gene: TRBV10-3; D gene: -; J gene: TRBJ1-1; clone size: -; CDR3 protein: AISEGGIGNTEAF
V gene: TRBV15; D gene: TRBD2; J gene: TRBJ2-3; clone size: -; CDR3 protein: ATSKGTSGSTDTQY
V gene: TRBV9; D gene: TRBD1; J gene: TRBJ2-6; clone size: -; CDR3 protein: ASSPGQGISSGANVLT
V gene: TRBV6-5; D gene: TRBD2; J gene: TRBJ2-7; clone size: once; CDR3 protein: ANSYGWAGVAESYEQY
V gene: TRBV7-9; D gene: -; J gene: TRBJ2-5; clone size: -; CDR3 protein: ASSSWDRQETQY
V gene: TRBV10-3; D gene: TRBD2; J gene: TRBJ2-1; clone size: -; CDR3 protein: AISPGLAGGGDEQF
V gene: TRBV2; D gene: -; J gene: TRBJ1-1; clone size: once; CDR3 protein: ASSEAQGIATEAF